This T cell receptor beta chain was obtained from a study of CD8 T cells in ankylosing spondylitis. Quantitative 5'-RACE with molecular barcodes generated TCR beta libraries. TCRdb processed the 5' RACE reads anew with MiXCR; each CDR3 protein has one entry. The data contain fewer than 250,000 distinct CDR3 sequences, under 12% of them singletons. This CDR3 is 12 amino acids long. Germline CDR1 and CDR2: LGHDT and YNNKEL (reference sequence). V was trimmed by 3 bases and J by 7 bases, leaving 7 bases between them. The specimen was blood, either unsorted or a sorted T cell fraction (not recorded which). The chain recombines TRBV3-1 with TRBJ1-3; D is ambiguous. This sequence originates from a male donor with ankylosing spondylitis or in good health (not recorded which). Here the CDR3 reads CASSQVENTIYF. The CDR3 nucleotides are TGTGCCAGCAGCCAGGTCGAGAACACCATATATTTT.